This T cell receptor (beta chain) stems from a study of T cells after yellow fever vaccination. Whole-study results and caveats: Although most clonotypes did not, a small share appeared in both CD4 and CD8 compartments.

Germline V gene data show CDR1 as MNHNY and CDR2 as SVGAGI (reference sequence). V was pared by 2 bases and J by 4 bases, with 6 bases between. The CDR3 sequence is 12 residues long. As for this clonotype: Its matching antigen is unknown.

Synthesis of TCR cDNA relied on 5'RACE template switching, which attached a universal primer site and UMIs. From the 5' RACE reads, TCRdb called clonotypes with MiXCR, one entry per CDR3 protein. The repertoire holds 300,000 to 400,000 distinct CDR3 sequences, 8% to 10% seen once, with more than 15% in the top ten. This chain links TRBV6-6 with TRBJ2-7, with D unresolved. This sequence originates from a man in his late teens or twenties who received the YFV17D yellow fever vaccine. The sample in question was PBMCs, obtained on the day of the first yellow fever vaccination. For the CDR3, the DNA is TGTGCCAGCAGTTACACGGAGTACGAGCAGTACGTC. This codes for CASSYTEYEQYV.